The rows below give T cell receptor beta chains drawn from one sample of a study of blood T cells in healthy people across ages. A single record per CDR3 protein comes from TCRdb applying MiXCR to the 5' RACE reads. Among 800,000 to 1,300,000 distinct CDR3 sequences listed, approximately 26% were seen once. This same sample was also part of a study on T cells of mothers and their children.

Material for sequencing was blood. Source of these receptors: a girl aged 2 to 9 in good health. Each CDR3 is given with its conserved first and last residue. A D gene is named only where the DNA matches it firmly. Clone size is stated in some rows and not others, as once, few, many or a class when expanded.

CDR3	DNA	D	J	size	V
CASSPITWPSYEQYF	TGTGCCAGCAGCCCTATAACCTGGCCCTCCTACGAGCAGTACTTC	NA	TRBJ2-7	NA	TRBV7-8
CASSPRLAAGDTQYF	TGTGCCAGCAGCCCGCGACTAGCGGCGGGGGATACGCAGTATTTT	TRBD2	TRBJ2-3	NA	TRBV11-2
CAIRPRAGFTDTQYF	TGTGCCATCAGACCGCGGGCAGGGTTTACAGATACGCAGTATTTT	NA	TRBJ2-3	few	TRBV10-3
CSVDTGAGTEAFF	TGCAGCGTTGATACAGGGGCAGGCACTGAAGCTTTCTTT	TRBD1	TRBJ1-1	NA	TRBV29-1
CASSRRTGGTSNEQFF	TGCGCCAGCAGCCGAAGAACGGGGGGGACTTCCAATGAGCAGTTCTTC	TRBD2	TRBJ2-1	few	TRBV5-1
CASSLILGASHGYTF	TGTGCCAGCAGCTTAATTCTGGGCGCATCCCATGGCTACACCTTC	NA	TRBJ1-2	NA	TRBV11-1
CASRPPAGANVLTF	TGTGCCAGCAGGCCCCCCGCTGGGGCCAACGTCCTGACTTTC	NA	TRBJ2-6	NA	TRBV12-3/TRBV12-4
CASTLAGPGDTQYF	TGTGCCAGCACCCTAGCGGGGCCGGGAGATACGCAGTATTTT	TRBD2	TRBJ2-3	few	TRBV7-8
CANSSGQESYGYTF	TGCGCCAACAGCTCGGGACAGGAGAGCTATGGCTACACCTTC	TRBD1	TRBJ1-2	once	TRBV5-1
CATGGGLRETQYF	TGTGCCACCGGAGGGGGACTTCGAGAGACCCAGTACTTC	NA	TRBJ2-5	NA	TRBV19
CSVRGVETGKDGYTF	TGCAGCGTTCGGGGCGTCGAGACAGGGAAAGATGGCTACACCTTC	TRBD1	TRBJ1-2	NA	TRBV29-1
CSVVFGLALESEQYF	TGCAGCGTTGTTTTCGGGCTGGCCCTTGAATCCGAGCAGTACTTC	NA	TRBJ2-7	NA	TRBV29-1
CSVRTGREAFF	TGCAGCGTTAGGACAGGGCGTGAAGCTTTCTTT	TRBD1	TRBJ1-1	NA	TRBV29-1
CATGDRGVQRETQYF	TGTGCCACCGGCGACAGGGGAGTCCAGAGAGAGACCCAGTACTTC	TRBD1	TRBJ2-5	NA	TRBV24-1
CSAAVGEKLFF	TGCAGCGCCGCCGTAGGAGAAAAACTGTTTTTT	NA	TRBJ1-4	few	TRBV29-1
CASSDHLFTSGGANEQFF	TGTGCCAGCAGCGACCATCTGTTCACTAGCGGGGGGGCCAATGAGCAGTTCTTC	TRBD2	TRBJ2-1	NA	TRBV2
CASGRETYEQYF	TGTGCCAGCGGCAGGGAGACCTACGAGCAGTACTTC	NA	TRBJ2-7	few	TRBV27
CASSGIGTGSQPQHF	TGTGCCAGCAGTGGGATCGGGACAGGGAGTCAGCCCCAGCATTTT	TRBD1	TRBJ1-5	once	TRBV25-1
CASSTDSLYGYTF	TGTGCCAGCTCAACGGACAGTCTCTATGGCTACACCTTC	NA	TRBJ1-2	NA	TRBV9
CASSQDSTGVDNYGYTF	TGTGCCAGCAGCCAAGACTCGACAGGGGTCGATAACTATGGCTACACCTTC	TRBD1	TRBJ1-2	NA	TRBV3-1
CASSRQGVETQYF	TGTGCCAGCAGTAGACAGGGGGTAGAGACCCAGTACTTC	TRBD1	TRBJ2-5	few	TRBV2
CASSPQGYQYF	TGTGCCAGCAGCCCACAGGGGTACCAGTACTTC	TRBD1	TRBJ2-5	few	TRBV7-8
CASFSGEPPETQYF	TGTGCCAGCTTTAGCGGGGAACCCCCAGAGACCCAGTACTTC	TRBD2	TRBJ2-5	NA	TRBV7-9
CSVYNTTGELFF	TGCAGCGTCTACAACACCACCGGGGAGCTGTTTTTT	NA	TRBJ2-2	few	TRBV29-1
CSVARRLSGNTIYF	TGCAGCGTTGCTCGGAGACTCTCTGGAAACACCATATATTTT	NA	TRBJ1-3	NA	TRBV29-1
CASSEQGSTETQYF	TGTGCCAGCAGTGAACAGGGGTCGACAGAGACCCAGTACTTC	NA	TRBJ2-5	NA	TRBV2
CSVVLHEQFF	TGCAGCGTTGTTTTGCATGAGCAGTTCTTC	NA	TRBJ2-1	NA	TRBV29-1
CSVKDRLNTGELFF	TGCAGCGTAAAAGACAGACTGAACACCGGGGAGCTGTTTTTT	NA	TRBJ2-2	NA	TRBV29-1
CSADRAGDKETQYF	TGCAGTGCTGACCGAGCGGGAGATAAAGAGACCCAGTACTTC	TRBD2	TRBJ2-5	few	TRBV20-1
CASSLGILNEQFF	TGCGCCAGCAGCCTTGGAATCCTAAATGAGCAGTTCTTC	NA	TRBJ2-1	few	TRBV4-1
CASSEARGQGLTGELFF	TGTGCCAGCAGTGAAGCGCGGGGACAGGGTTTGACCGGGGAGCTGTTTTTT	TRBD1	TRBJ2-2	NA	TRBV2
CASSQAGANNSPLHF	TGTGCCAGCAGCCAAGCGGGGGCCAATAATTCACCCCTCCACTTT	NA	TRBJ1-6	NA	TRBV4-2
CASSGTGASSTDTQYF	TGTGCCAGCAGCGGGACGGGGGCCTCTAGCACAGATACGCAGTATTTT	NA	TRBJ2-3	NA	TRBV7-2
CSAPRRASGGLYTGELFF	TGCAGTGCTCCAAGGCGGGCTAGCGGGGGTCTGTATACCGGGGAGCTGTTTTTT	TRBD2	TRBJ2-2	NA	TRBV20-1
CACSPSPGEQYF	TGTGCCTGCAGTCCCTCTCCGGGGGAGCAGTACTTC	NA	TRBJ2-7	NA	TRBV12-3/TRBV12-4
CAIRRDGLAGGSADTQYF	TGTGCCATCAGGAGAGATGGACTAGCGGGGGGATCAGCAGATACGCAGTATTTT	TRBD2	TRBJ2-3	NA	TRBV10-3
CSVHLAGYQETQYF	TGCAGCGTTCATCTAGCGGGATACCAAGAGACCCAGTACTTC	TRBD2	TRBJ2-5	NA	TRBV29-1
CSVEDLGGRGSGTQYF	TGCAGCGTTGAAGATCTTGGCGGGAGGGGTTCGGGGACCCAGTACTTC	TRBD2	TRBJ2-5	NA	TRBV29-1
CASSQEASGRYNEQFF	TGTGCCAGCAGCCAAGAAGCTAGCGGACGCTACAATGAGCAGTTCTTC	TRBD2	TRBJ2-1	NA	TRBV4-2
CASSLRLAGSEQFF	TGTGCCAGCAGCTTGCGACTAGCCGGGTCTGAGCAGTTCTTC	TRBD2	TRBJ2-1	NA	TRBV7-2